This T cell receptor (beta chain) originates from a study of cytomegalovirus exposure and HLA in healthy donors. 60 Vbeta and 13 Jbeta primers were used in PCR. Only in-frame clones appear in the TCRdb table, and some are missing; sequencing was by immunoSEQ multiplex PCR. The sample records about 130,000 clones, 15% to 20% being singletons. Findings and caveats of the study: The productive fraction for most TCR beta V segments was about 87% or about 30% in an earlier analysis.

This clone was seen only a few times. Its antigen is not known. The CDR3 consists of 15 residues. From germline, CDR1 is MNHEY and CDR2 SMNVEV (reference sequence). V lost 5 bases and J lost 5, with 18 bases in between. This sequence originates from a female donor in good health and CMV-seropositive. The gene calls are TRBV27 and TRBJ1-2, with unresolved D. The specimen was PBMCs. The CDR3 protein is CASSLYSPPLYGYTF. The DNA for the CDR3 is TGTGCCAGCAGTCTCTACTCCCCGCCCTTGTATGGCTACACCTTC.